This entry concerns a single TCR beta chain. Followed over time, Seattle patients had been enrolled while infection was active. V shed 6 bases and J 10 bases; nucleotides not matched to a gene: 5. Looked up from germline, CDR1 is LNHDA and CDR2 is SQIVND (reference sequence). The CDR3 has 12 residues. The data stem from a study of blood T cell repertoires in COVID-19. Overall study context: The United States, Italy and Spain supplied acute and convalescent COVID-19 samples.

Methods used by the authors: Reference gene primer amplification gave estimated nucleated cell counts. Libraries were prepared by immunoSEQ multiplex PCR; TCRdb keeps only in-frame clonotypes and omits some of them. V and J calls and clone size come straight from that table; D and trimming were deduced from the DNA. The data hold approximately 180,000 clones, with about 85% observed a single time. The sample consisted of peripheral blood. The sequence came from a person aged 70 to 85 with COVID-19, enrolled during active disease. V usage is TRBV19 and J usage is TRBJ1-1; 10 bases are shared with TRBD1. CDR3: CASRDRGLAAFF. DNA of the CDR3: TGTGCCAGTAGAGACAGGGGGCTGGCAGCTTTCTTT.